This section outlines one TCR beta chain sequence together with its context. Despite likely unrecorded immune exposures, the donors were nominally healthy at the time of sampling. The study ran its PCR with 60 Vbeta and 13 Jbeta primers. Only in-frame clones appear in the TCRdb table, and some are missing; sequencing was by immunoSEQ multiplex PCR. The profile shows 180,000 or so clones, more than 60% of them singletons. The record originates from a study of cytomegalovirus exposure and HLA in healthy donors. Study details: A data release that came early held 80 million or so unique TCRs from HLA-typed donors.

Germline V gene sequence: CDR1 SGHRS, CDR2 YFSETQ. This CDR3 spans 12 amino acids. Deletions cut 1 base from V and 2 bases from J, with 4 bases between. This receptor was identified in a middle-aged woman in good health and CMV-seropositive. V gene TRBV5-1 combines with J gene TRBJ2-7; D gene ambiguous. Material: PBMCs. This CDR3 is CASSLSTYEQYF. The CDR3 bases are TGCGCCAGCAGCTTGAGCACCTACGAGCAGTACTTC. Together with reference TRBV5-1 and TRBJ2-7, the CDR3 gives the full variable domain: KAGVTQTPRYLIKTRGQQVTLSCSPISGHRSVSWYQQTPGQGLQFLFEYFSETQRNKGNFPGRFSGRQFSNSRSEMNVSTLELGDSALYLCASSLSTYEQYFGPGTRLTVT.